This T cell receptor beta chain was sequenced for a study of T cells in Graves' hyperthyroidism and ophthalmopathy. This CDR3 region has 13 residues. V gave up 4 bases and J gave up 5 bases, with 12 bases separating them. Germline assignment: CDR1 SGHVS and CDR2 FQNEAQ. General study findings and limits: Progression to ophthalmopathy was predicted a median of 6.5 months early. In the blood, most expanded thyroid clonotypes above 0.001 appeared as well.

The source material, RNA transcripts, was used to amplify TCR beta CDR3 regions. RT-PCR in the first round (using the HTBI primer set) targeted the TCR CDR3. TCRdb re-called the multiplex PCR reads through MiXCR, storing one row per CDR3 protein. The data show 450,000 to 700,000 distinct CDR3 sequences, with just over 45% seen just once and 19% held by the top ten. This clonotype was seen repeatedly, ten times or more. Its target is unknown. Clinicians diagnosed patients from clinical symptoms, serum thyroxine and TRAb, thyroid ultrasound and orbital computed tomography. This clonotype was obtained from an adult woman with Graves' disease, either hyperthyroidism or ophthalmopathy (not recorded which). J is TRBJ2-7 and V is TRBV7-8; D unclear. The specimen was peripheral blood or thyroid tissue (not recorded which). The CDR3 protein is CASSWTGVHEQYF. The CDR3 region has the DNA TGTGCCAGCAGCTGGACCGGCGTCCACGAGCAGTACTTC.